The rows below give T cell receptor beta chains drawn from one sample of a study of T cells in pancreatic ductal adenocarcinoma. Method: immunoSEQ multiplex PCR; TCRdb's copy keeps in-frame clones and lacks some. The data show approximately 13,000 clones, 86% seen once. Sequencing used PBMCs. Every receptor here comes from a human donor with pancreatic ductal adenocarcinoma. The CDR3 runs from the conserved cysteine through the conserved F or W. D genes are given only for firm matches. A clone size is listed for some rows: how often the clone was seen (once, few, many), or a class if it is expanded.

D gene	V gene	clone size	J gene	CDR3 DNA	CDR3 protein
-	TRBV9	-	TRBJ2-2	TGTGCCAGCAGCGTCCGACAGGGAGGGAGAACCGGGGAGCTGTTTTTT	CASSVRQGGRTGELFF
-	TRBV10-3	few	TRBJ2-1	TGTGCCATCAGTGGGGGTGGCACGGAAAAGGGGCAGTTCTTC	CAISGGGTEKGQFF
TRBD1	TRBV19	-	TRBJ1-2	TGTGCCAGTAGTAATCTTCCCGGGACAGCCCTTAACTATGGCTACACCTTC	CASSNLPGTALNYGYTF
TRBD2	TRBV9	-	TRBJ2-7	TGTGCCAGCAGCGTAGGTTTGGGCGGGAGCTACGAGCAGTACTTC	CASSVGLGGSYEQYF
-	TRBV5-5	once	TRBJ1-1	TGTGCCAGCAGCTTGGAGGGGGGCACTGAAGCTTTCTTT	CASSLEGGTEAFF
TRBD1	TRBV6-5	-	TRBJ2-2	TGTGCCAGCAGCCCATCCAGGGGGCAAGCTGGGGAGCTGTTTTTT	CASSPSRGQAGELFF
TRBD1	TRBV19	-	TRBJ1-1	TGTGCCAGTAATGAGGGGGCTATGAACACTGAAGCTTTCTTT	CASNEGAMNTEAFF
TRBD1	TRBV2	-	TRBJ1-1	TGTGCCAGCAGTGAGAGGGGACAGGCAATGAACACTGAAGCTTTCTTT	CASSERGQAMNTEAFF
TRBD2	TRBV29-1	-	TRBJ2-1	TGCAGCGTTGTGACTAGCGGGCACTACAATGAGCAGTTCTTC	CSVVTSGHYNEQFF
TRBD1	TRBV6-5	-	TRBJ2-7	TGTGCCAGCGGGCGGCAGGGGGCCGGGGAGCAGTACTTC	CASGRQGAGEQYF
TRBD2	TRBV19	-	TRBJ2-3	TGTGCCAGTAATCCTAGCGGGACCCGCACAGATACGCAGTATTTT	CASNPSGTRTDTQYF
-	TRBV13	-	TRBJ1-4	TGTGCCAGCAGCTACGGACGGGTTGAAAAACTGTTTTTT	CASSYGRVEKLFF
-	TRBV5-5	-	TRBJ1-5	TGTGCCAGCAGCCCAGAGGGGGGGGGCCGGCCCCAGCATTTT	CASSPEGGGRPQHF
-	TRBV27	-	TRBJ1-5	TGTGCCAGCAGTTCATGGGGGAGAGGCAATCAGCCCCAGCATTTT	CASSSWGRGNQPQHF
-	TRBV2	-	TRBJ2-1	TGTGCCAGCAGTGAAGTGGGCCCCGAGGGAGAGCAGTTCTTC	CASSEVGPEGEQFF
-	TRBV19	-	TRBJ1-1	TGTGCCAGTAGTAGAGAATTCGAAGCTTTCTTT	CASSREFEAFF
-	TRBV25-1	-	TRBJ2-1	TGTGCCAGCAGTGAAACCCGACAGGGACTCAATGAGCAGTTCTTC	CASSETRQGLNEQFF
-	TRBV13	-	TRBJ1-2	TGTGCCAGCAGTTATCAGGGAGCTAACTATGGCTACACCTTC	CASSYQGANYGYTF
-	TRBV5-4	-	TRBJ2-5	TGTGCCAGCAGCTCGGACAGAAAAGAGACCCAGTACTTC	CASSSDRKETQYF
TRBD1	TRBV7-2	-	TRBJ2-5	TGTGCCAGCAGCTATGACAGGGTCGACGAGACCCAGTACTTC	CASSYDRVDETQYF
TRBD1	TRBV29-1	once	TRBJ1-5	TGCAGCGCAGGGGGTGCGGGGGTCGGTCAGCCCCAGCATTTT	CSAGGAGVGQPQHF
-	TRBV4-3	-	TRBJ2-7	TGCGCCAGCAGCCAAGAAGAGGGGGGCGAGCAGTACTTC	CASSQEEGGEQYF
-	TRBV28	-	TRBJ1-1	TGTGCCAGCAGTGATGGGGGGACGGACACTGAAGCTTTCTTT	CASSDGGTDTEAFF
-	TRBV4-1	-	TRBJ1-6	TGCGCCAGCGGACTCTGGCCCCTCCACTTT	CASGLWPLHF
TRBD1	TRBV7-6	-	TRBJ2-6	TGTGCCAGCAGCTCCCTTTCCGGGACAGGGCACTCTGGGGCCAACGTCCTGACTTTC	CASSSLSGTGHSGANVLTF
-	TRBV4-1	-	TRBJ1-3	TGCGCCAGCAGCCAAGATGAGGGGGCTGGAAACACCATATATTTT	CASSQDEGAGNTIYF
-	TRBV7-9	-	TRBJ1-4	TGTGCCACCTCGAAATCAGCAACTAATGAAAAACTGTTTTTT	CATSKSATNEKLFF
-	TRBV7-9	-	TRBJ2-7	TGTGCCAGCAGCGGGGACGGTGACGAGCAGTACTTC	CASSGDGDEQYF
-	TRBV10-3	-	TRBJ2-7	TGTGCCACCGGAGGAGGATCCTACGAGCAGTACTTC	CATGGGSYEQYF
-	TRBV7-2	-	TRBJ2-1	TGTGCCAGCAGCTTAGGACTCCAGCACAATGAGCAGTTCTTC	CASSLGLQHNEQFF
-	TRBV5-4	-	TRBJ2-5	TGTGCCAGCAGCTTGAGGAGCCCCTCGGGAGAGACCCAGTACTTC	CASSLRSPSGETQYF
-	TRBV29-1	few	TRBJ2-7	TGCAGCGTTGAAGAAGGGCAAGTGGGCGGCGAGCAGTACTTC	CSVEEGQVGGEQYF
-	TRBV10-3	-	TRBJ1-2	TGTGCCATCAGTGAGGAATCAGGGGCGTTCGATGGCTACACCTTC	CAISEESGAFDGYTF
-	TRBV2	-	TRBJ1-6	TGTGCCAGCAGTGCCCAGAAGCAAAATTCACCCCTCCACTTT	CASSAQKQNSPLHF
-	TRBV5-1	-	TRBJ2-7	TGCGCCAGCAGCTCCCTCCCCAGGACCTTAAGCTCCTACGAGCAGTACTTC	CASSSLPRTLSSYEQYF
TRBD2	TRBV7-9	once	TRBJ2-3	TGTGCCAGCAGCTTAGGTAAAATAGCGGGAGGAGATACGCAGTATTTT	CASSLGKIAGGDTQYF
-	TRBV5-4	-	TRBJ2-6	TGTGCCAGCAGCCAGGGGCTCTCTGGGGCCAACGTCCTGACTTTC	CASSQGLSGANVLTF
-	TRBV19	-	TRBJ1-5	TGTGCCAGTAGTATAGAGGGCGATCAGCCCCAGCATTTT	CASSIEGDQPQHF
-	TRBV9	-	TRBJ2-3	TGTGCCAGCAGCCCAACTAGCACAGATACGCAGTATTTT	CASSPTSTDTQYF
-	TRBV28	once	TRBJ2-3	TGTGCCAGCAGTTCGATGGACCCACCCACAGATACGCAGTATTTT	CASSSMDPPTDTQYF
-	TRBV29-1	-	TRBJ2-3	TGCAGCGCCCAACAGGGAACCACAGATACGCAGTATTTT	CSAQQGTTDTQYF
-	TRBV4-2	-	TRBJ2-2	TGTGCCAGCAGTCTCGGGGCCGGGGTGAGCACCGGGGAGCTGTTTTTT	CASSLGAGVSTGELFF
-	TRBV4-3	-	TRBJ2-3	TGCGCCAGCAGCTCTGATCAGGGTCAAGATACGCAGTATTTT	CASSSDQGQDTQYF
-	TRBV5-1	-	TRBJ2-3	TGCGCCAGCAGCAGGTCCCTCTTCACAGATACGCAGTATTTT	CASSRSLFTDTQYF
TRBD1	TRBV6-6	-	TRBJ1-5	TGTGCCAGCAGTTACGGGACAGGGGATCAGCCCCAGCATTTT	CASSYGTGDQPQHF
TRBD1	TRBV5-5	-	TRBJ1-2	TGTGCCAGCAGCTTGGTAGGGGGCGAAGGCTACACCTTC	CASSLVGGEGYTF
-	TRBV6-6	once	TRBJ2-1	TGTGCCAGCAGCCCCACCGGGACGGGTTTGGGCGGGGAGCAGTTCTTC	CASSPTGTGLGGEQFF
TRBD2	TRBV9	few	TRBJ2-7	TGTGCCAGCAGCGTAGAAGCGGGAGGTTTCAACGAGCAGTACTTC	CASSVEAGGFNEQYF
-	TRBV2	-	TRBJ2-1	TGTGCCAGCGTGATGGTCCCGTACAATGAGCAGTTCTTC	CASVMVPYNEQFF
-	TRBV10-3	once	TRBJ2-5	TGTGCCATCAGTGAGCAGGTTAGGGAGACCCAGTACTTC	CAISEQVRETQYF
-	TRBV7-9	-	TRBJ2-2	TGTGCCAGCAGCCCCCGCCTAGGCGGGCCGAACACCGGGGAGCTGTTTTTT	CASSPRLGGPNTGELFF
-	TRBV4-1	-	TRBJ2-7	TGCGCCAGCAGTAGGGAGGGGGCGCGAGGCGAGCAGTACTTC	CASSREGARGEQYF
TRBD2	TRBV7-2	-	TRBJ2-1	TGTGCCAGCAGCTCCCGACTAAGCGGGGAATACAATGAGCAGTTCTTC	CASSSRLSGEYNEQFF
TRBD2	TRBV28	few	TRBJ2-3	TGTGCCAGCAGTTCATCCGGGACTAGCGGGAAAGATACGCAGTATTTT	CASSSSGTSGKDTQYF
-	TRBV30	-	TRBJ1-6	TGTGCCTGGATGGGAAAGGCAAATTCACCCCTCCACTTT	CAWMGKANSPLHF
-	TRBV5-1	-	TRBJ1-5	TGCGCCAGCAGCCTAAGGGGTAACCAGCCCCAGCATTTT	CASSLRGNQPQHF
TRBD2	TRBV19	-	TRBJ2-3	TGTGCCACCAAGACTAGCGGGGGAATCACAGATACGCAGTATTTT	CATKTSGGITDTQYF
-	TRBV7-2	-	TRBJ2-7	TGTGCCAGCAGCTTAGGACAGGAAATATACGAGCAGTACTTC	CASSLGQEIYEQYF
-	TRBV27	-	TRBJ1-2	TGTGCCAGCAGTTATCAGGGAGCTAACTATGGCTACACCTTC	CASSYQGANYGYTF
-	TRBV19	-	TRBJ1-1	TGTGCCAGTAGTATATTAGGAGGCCTGAACACTGAAGCTTTCTTT	CASSILGGLNTEAFF